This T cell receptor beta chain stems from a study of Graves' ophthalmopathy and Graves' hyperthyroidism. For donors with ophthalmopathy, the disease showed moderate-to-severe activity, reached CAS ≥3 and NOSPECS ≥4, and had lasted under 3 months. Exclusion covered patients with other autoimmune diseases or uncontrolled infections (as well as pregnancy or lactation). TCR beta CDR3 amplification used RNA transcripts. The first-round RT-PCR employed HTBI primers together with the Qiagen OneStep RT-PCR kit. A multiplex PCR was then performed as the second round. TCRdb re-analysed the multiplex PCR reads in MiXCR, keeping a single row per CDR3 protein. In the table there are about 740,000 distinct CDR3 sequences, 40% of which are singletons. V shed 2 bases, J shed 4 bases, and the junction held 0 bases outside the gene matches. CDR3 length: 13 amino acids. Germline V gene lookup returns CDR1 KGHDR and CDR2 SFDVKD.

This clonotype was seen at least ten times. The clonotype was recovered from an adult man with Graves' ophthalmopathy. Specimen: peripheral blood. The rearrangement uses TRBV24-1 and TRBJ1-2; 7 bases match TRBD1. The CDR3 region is CATSDSGGYGYTF. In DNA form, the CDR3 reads TGTGCCACCAGTGATTCAGGGGGCTATGGCTACACCTTC.